Listed here are 20 T cell receptor beta chains from one sample, sequenced in a study of beta chain features in type 1 diabetes. The study reverse transcribed the entire isolated RNA, so it sequenced expressed TCRB transcripts. Measured with immunoSEQ multiplex PCR; TCRdb has only the in-frame clones, and not every one. Here the sample spans some 270,000 clones, around 7.3% being singletons. Sequencing input: central memory CD4+ T cells from blood. These receptors were obtained from a woman under 30 in good health.

This clone was counted a few times. The chain links TRBV4-1 to TRBJ2-5; 8 bases fit TRBD2. The CDR3 is 20 residues long. The germline V gene has CDR1 MGHRA and CDR2 YSYEKL. J gave up 7 bases and V 0 bases, and 22 bases lay outside the gene matches. The chain's CDR3 is CASSQDWVPSGSQKWRTQYF. As DNA, the CDR3 is TGCGCCAGCAGCCAAGATTGGGTCCCAAGCGGGAGTCAAAAGTGGCGGACCCAGTACTTC.

This rearrangement joins TRBV7-2 to TRBJ1-2; the match to TRBD1 covers 9 bases. The CDR3 consists of 19 residues. The germline V gene encodes CDR1 SGHTA and CDR2 FQGNSA. After removal of 0 bases from V and 4 bases from J, the junction contained 15 bases not matched to a gene. DNA for the CDR3: TGTGCCAGCAGCTTAGCACCGCCTAACACAGGGGGCTATGTCTATGGCTACACCTTC. It codes for CASSLAPPNTGGYVYGYTF.

This clone has just a few counts. The chain joins TRBV2 to TRBJ2-3, with unresolved D. This CDR3 comprises 10 residues. Germline V CDR1 and CDR2: SNHLY, FYNNEI. V lost 2 bases and J 9 bases, leaving 3 bases between the germline ends. The CDR3 DNA is TGTGCCAGCAGTGAACGAACGCAGTATTTT. It translates to CASSERTQYF.

This clone occurred a few times. The rearrangement joins TRBV9 to TRBJ1-3; the D gene is possibly TRBD1 (5 bases). Trimming left V 0 bases short and J 0 bases short, with 10 bases between. In germline, CDR1 is SGDLS, CDR2 YYNGEE. The CDR3 is made up of 16 amino acids. The CDR3 region is CASSVAHGGSGNTIYF. DNA of the CDR3: TGTGCCAGCAGCGTAGCGCACGGGGGCTCTGGAAACACCATATATTTT.

This clone was found a few times. This chain joins TRBV4-1 and TRBJ1-3, with a tentative D call TRBD1 (5 bases). Deletions cut 1 base from V and 5 bases from J, with 12 bases between. Germline CDR1 is MGHRA and CDR2 is YSYEKL. The CDR3 covers 15 residues. The CDR3, as DNA: TGCGCCAGCAGCCAAGGACAGTCAACACGAAACACCATATATTTT. It codes for CASSQGQSTRNTIYF.

The gene calls are TRBV27 and TRBJ1-1; D not certain. Germline CDR1 reads MNHEY; CDR2 reads SMNVEV (reference sequence). This CDR3 region has 15 residues. V dropped 2 bases and J dropped 0 bases, with 10 bases sitting between them. CDR3: CASSLEAQLNTEAFF. Here the CDR3 DNA reads TGTGCCAGCAGTTTAGAGGCTCAGCTGAACACTGAAGCTTTCTTT.

This clone was seen a handful of times. In DNA form, the CDR3 reads TGTGCCAGTACGGGCAGGGCTGAAGCTTTCTTT. Translating it yields CASTGRAEAFF. The chain recombines TRBV19 with TRBJ1-1, with D possibly TRBD1 on 5 matching bases. V was shortened by 7 bases and J by 6 bases, with 9 bases between the two germline ends. The germline CDR1 and CDR2 sequences are LNHDA and SQIVND (reference sequence). This CDR3 contains 11 residues.

This clone was seen only a few times. The CDR3 DNA follows: TGTGCCAGCAGCCAACGACAGAACTATGGCTACACCTTC. Amino acids: CASSQRQNYGYTF. The genes are TRBV7-9 and TRBJ1-2; possibly TRBD1 for D (5 bases). Trimming pared 5 bases from V and 2 bases from J, leaving 9 bases between. CDR1 and CDR2 (germline): SEHNR, FQNEAQ (reference sequence). The CDR3 loop spans 13 amino acids.

The rearrangement uses TRBV5-1 and TRBJ2-5; 7 bases fit TRBD2. The CDR3 loop spans 13 amino acids. Unmatched junction bases numbered 4, after V lost 4 bases and J lost 4 bases. Per germline, CDR1 SGHRS and CDR2 YFSETQ. The CDR3 is CASSRTSAETQYF. CDR3 coding DNA: TGCGCCAGCAGCCGCACTAGCGCAGAGACCCAGTACTTC.

The chain recombines TRBV14 with TRBJ1-1; D uncertain. CDR1 is SGHDN, CDR2 FVKESK, per germline. The CDR3 has 15 residues. The V end lost 4 bases, the J end lost 0 bases, and 12 bases lay between the germline ends. The CDR3 coding sequence is TGTGCCAGCAGCCTCCTAGGACGGTTGAACACTGAAGCTTTCTTT. Encoded protein: CASSLLGRLNTEAFF.

This clone showed up just a few times. At one boundary the junction diverges from the germline segment, which might be a read error. This chain links TRBV7-9 with TRBJ2-6; D possibly corresponds to TRBD1 (5 bases). The CDR3 has 16 residues. Germline assignment: CDR1 SEHNR and CDR2 FQNEAQ (reference sequence). This CDR3 reads CASSQVDTAGANVLTF. DNA for the CDR3: TGCGCCAGCAGCCAAGTGGACACGGCTGGGGCCAACGTCCTGACTTTC.

This chain joins TRBV30 and TRBJ1-6; 10 positions match TRBD1. Germline V gene data show CDR1 as GTSNPN and CDR2 as SVGIG (reference sequence). V lost 4 bases, J lost 8 bases, and 2 bases stayed unmatched. This CDR3 contains 13 residues. The CDR3 protein is CAWKTGGYSPLHF. DNA for the CDR3: TGTGCCTGGAAGACAGGGGGCTATTCACCCCTCCACTTT. The full variable domain, with the rest looked up from reference TRBV30 and TRBJ1-6, is SQTIHQWPATLVQPVGSPLSLECTVEGTSNPNLYWYRQAAGRGLQLLFYSVGIGQISSEVPQNLSASRPQDRQFILSSKKLLLSDSGFYLCAWKTGGYSPLHFGNGTRLTVT.

This clone was seen a handful of times. The chain employs TRBV4-2 and TRBJ2-1; D might be TRBD1 or TRBD2, each matching 5 bases. V was cut by 8 bases and J by 6 bases, with 17 bases left in between. The CDR3 covers 14 residues. Germline V gene data show CDR1 as LGHNA and CDR2 as YNFKEQ. This chain's CDR3 is CASRLGTSSNEQFF. The CDR3 region has the DNA TGTGCCAGCCGACTCGGGACCTCTAGCAATGAGCAGTTCTTC.

This clone has only a few counts. The chain joins TRBV9 to TRBJ1-1; D is uncertain. This CDR3 has 11 residues. Trimming shortened V by 9 bases and J by 4 bases, and 10 bases separated the two germline ends. Germline loops: CDR1 SGDLS, CDR2 YYNGEE. The CDR3 DNA reads TGTGCCACGGGTCTCGGCACTGAAGCTTTCTTT. Residues: CATGLGTEAFF.

This clone occurred many times. This chain uses TRBV7-2 with TRBJ2-7; D might be TRBD1 or TRBD2, each matching 6 bases. This CDR3 comprises 14 residues. V lost 5 bases to trimming and J lost 4 bases, with 15 bases between them. Germline CDR1 and CDR2: SGHTA and FQGNSA. CDR3 DNA: TGTGCCAGCAGCGCCCAGGGGAGGTATTACGAGCAGTACGTC. Residues: CASSAQGRYYEQYV.

The chain carries TRBV28 and TRBJ1-5; a weak D match, TRBD1 (5 bases). CDR1 MDHEN and CDR2 SYDVKM come from the germline V gene. With 6 bases removed from V and 5 bases from J, the gap between germline ends came to 14 bases. This CDR3 contains 14 residues. The CDR3 loop is CASREVQVHQPQHF. The CDR3 DNA sequence: TGTGCCAGCAGAGAGGTACAGGTTCATCAGCCCCAGCATTTT. Looking up the rest from reference TRBV28 and TRBJ1-5 gives the full variable domain: DVKVTQSSRYLVKRTGEKVFLECVQDMDHENMFWYRQDPGLGLRLIYFSYDVKMKEKGDIPEGYSVSREKKERFSLILESASTNQTSMYLCASREVQVHQPQHFGDGTRLSIL.

A word on this clone: Its ends do not fully match the called genes, so a read error is possible. The chain joins TRBV7-2 to TRBJ1-6; weak D call: TRBD1 (6 bases). The CDR3 spans 15 residues. Germline CDR1 reads SGHTA; CDR2 reads FQGNSA. The CDR3 DNA reads as TGTGCCAGCGGCTTACTTACAGGGCGGGAGTCACCCCTCCACTTT. It encodes CASGLLTGRESPLHF.

This clone was observed many times. The chain has TRBV29-1 and TRBJ1-5; 7 positions agree with TRBD1. Trimming at V came to 4 bases and at J to 6 bases, leaving 15 bases not matched to a gene. CDR3 length equals 16 residues. Looked up from germline, CDR1 is SQVTM and CDR2 is ANQGSEA. The CDR3 sequence: CSVVVFWTGEGQPQHF. DNA for the CDR3: TGCAGCGTTGTCGTTTTTTGGACAGGTGAAGGTCAGCCCCAGCATTTT.

The genes are TRBV25-1 and TRBJ1-5; 9 bases line up with TRBD1. The length of the CDR3 is 18 residues. The germline V gene has CDR1 MGHDK and CDR2 SYGVNS. Trimming cost V 3 bases and J 0 bases; bases outside gene matches: 9. The CDR3 region is CASSDSGTGQISNQPQHF. CDR3 DNA sequence: TGTGCCAGCAGTGACTCCGGGACAGGGCAAATTAGCAATCAGCCCCAGCATTTT.

The chain uses TRBV19 and TRBJ2-1; the match to TRBD2 covers 11 bases. The germline V gene has CDR1 LNHDA and CDR2 SQIVND (reference sequence). The CDR3 spans 15 residues. The junction had 2 bases not matched to a gene; V was cut back by 2 bases and J by 5 bases. The CDR3 protein is CASSIPSGGNNEQFF. The CDR3 DNA follows: TGTGCCAGTAGTATACCTAGCGGGGGGAACAATGAGCAGTTCTTC.